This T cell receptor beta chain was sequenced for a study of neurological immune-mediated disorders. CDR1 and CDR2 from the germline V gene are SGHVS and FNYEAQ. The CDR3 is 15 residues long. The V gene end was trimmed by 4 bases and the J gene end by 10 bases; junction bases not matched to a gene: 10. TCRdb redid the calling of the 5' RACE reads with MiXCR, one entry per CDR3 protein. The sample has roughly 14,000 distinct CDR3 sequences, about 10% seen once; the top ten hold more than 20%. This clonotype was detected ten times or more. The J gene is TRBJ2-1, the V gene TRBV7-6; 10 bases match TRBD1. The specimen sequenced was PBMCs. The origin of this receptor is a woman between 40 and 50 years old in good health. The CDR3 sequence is CASSSSGTGAGEQFF. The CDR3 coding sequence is TGTGCCAGCAGCTCATCCGGGACAGGGGCGGGAGAGCAGTTCTTC.